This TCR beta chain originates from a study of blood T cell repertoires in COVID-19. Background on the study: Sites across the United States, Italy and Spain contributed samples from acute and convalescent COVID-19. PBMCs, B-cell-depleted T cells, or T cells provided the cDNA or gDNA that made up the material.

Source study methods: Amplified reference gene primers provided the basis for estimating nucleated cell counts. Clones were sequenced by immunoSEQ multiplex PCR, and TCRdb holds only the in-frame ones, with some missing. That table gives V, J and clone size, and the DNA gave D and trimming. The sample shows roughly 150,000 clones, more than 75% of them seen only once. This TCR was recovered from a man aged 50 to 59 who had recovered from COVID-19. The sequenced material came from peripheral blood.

Here the CDR3 DNA reads TGCGCCAGCAGCAACACAGGGTCGGCGGGGGCCAACGTCCTGACTTTC. Translation gives CASSNTGSAGANVLTF. V is TRBV4-1 and J is TRBJ2-6; D possibly corresponds to TRBD1 (6 bases). Between the trimmed V and J ends, which lost 5 bases and 4 bases, there was a span of 15 bases. This CDR3 is 16 amino acids long. CDR1 is MGHRA and CDR2 is YSYEKL in the germline V gene.